This T cell receptor beta chain was recorded in a study of T-cell reconstitution after alpha-beta-depleted transplantation in children. Unique molecular identifiers were incorporated into the prepared TCRbeta library. TCRdb recomputed calls from the PCR reads with MiXCR, one row per CDR3 protein. The sample lists roughly 610,000 distinct CDR3 sequences; about 10% were seen once. CDR1 and CDR2 from the germline V gene are SGDLS and YYNGEE. The V end was cut by 0 bases, the J end by 4 bases, with 9 bases between. The CDR3 has 14 residues. This clonotype was counted between two and nine times. The receptor was isolated from a human donor who donated a stem cell graft to a child with acute myeloid leukemia. The V call is TRBV9, the J call TRBJ2-3; D is uncertain. Sequences were derived from PBMCs from the stem cell graft donor, sampled from the stem cell graft. The CDR3 region has the DNA TGTGCCAGCAGCGTAGTCTTAGCCTCAGATACGCAGTATTTT. It encodes CASSVVLASDTQYF.